The 32 T cell receptor beta chains listed next were all sequenced from one sample in a study of blood T cell repertoires in COVID-19. The repertoire was sequenced with immunoSEQ multiplex PCR; TCRdb's copy has only in-frame clones and lacks some. The sample shows 200,000 to 250,000 clones, 75% to 85% of them seen only once. The sequencing sample was made of peripheral blood. Receptors originate from a woman younger than 45 with COVID-19, enrolled during active disease.

The chain links TRBV7-2 to TRBJ1-6; D ambiguous. Trimming shortened V by 6 bases and J by 0 bases, and 6 bases separated the two germline ends. Per the germline V gene, CDR1 is SGHTA and CDR2 is FQGNSA. This CDR3 contains 14 residues. As DNA, the CDR3 is TGTGCCAGCAGACCGGGCTCCTATAATTCACCCCTCCACTTT. This translates into CASRPGSYNSPLHF.

This chain uses TRBV24-1 with TRBJ2-5, with a weak D call TRBD1 (7 bases). The CDR3 has 14 residues. V lost 7 bases to trimming and J lost 2 bases, with 13 bases between them. Per the germline V gene, CDR1 is KGHDR and CDR2 is SFDVKD. The CDR3 sequence is CATSGGTDQETQYF. The CDR3 DNA sequence: TGTGCCACCAGCGGCGGGACAGATCAAGAGACCCAGTACTTC.

The rearrangement links TRBV7-9 to TRBJ2-7; maybe TRBD1 (5 bases). The V gene lost 5 bases and the J gene lost 5 bases, with 10 bases spanning the gap. The CDR3 is made up of 12 amino acids. CDR1 and CDR2 (germline): SEHNR, FQNEAQ (reference sequence). Here the CDR3 reads CASSKTVDEQYF. CDR3 sequence (DNA): TGTGCCAGCAGCAAGACAGTCGACGAGCAGTACTTC.

This clone appeared a single time. The V call is TRBV14, the J call TRBJ1-2; tentatively, D is TRBD1 (5 bases). This CDR3 has 15 residues. The ends were cut back, 4 bases at V and 0 bases at J, with 12 bases in the middle. The V gene's germline CDR1 is SGHDN and CDR2 FVKESK. CDR3 loop: CASSPHRRANYGYTF. The CDR3 DNA reads TGTGCCAGCAGCCCACACAGGAGAGCTAACTATGGCTACACCTTC.

The chain carries TRBV30 and TRBJ2-5; no reliable D call. The CDR3 is 14 residues long. The germline gives CDR1 GTSNPN, CDR2 SVGIG (reference sequence). The ends were cut back, 4 bases at V and 5 bases at J, with 17 bases in the middle. For the CDR3, the DNA is TGTGCCTGGAACGTAGGAGCCCCTGGGGAGACCCAGTACTTC. Its protein is CAWNVGAPGETQYF.

Comments on this clone: Possible read error: a much larger clone is one base away. V usage is TRBV7-9 and J usage is TRBJ2-7, with 13 bases aligning to TRBD2. CDR1 is SEHNR, CDR2 FQNEAQ, per germline (reference sequence). The CDR3 sequence is 18 residues long. CDR3 amino acids: CANSSPTSGRPSSNEQYF. CDR3 nucleotides: TGTGCCAACAGCTCCCCGACTAGCGGGAGGCCCAGTTCGAACGAGCAGTACTTC.

The rearrangement uses TRBV25-1 and TRBJ1-2; 8 bases line up with TRBD1. Germline CDR1 is MGHDK and CDR2 is SYGVNS. This CDR3 has 14 amino acids. The ends lost 4 bases at V and 5 bases at J; junction bases unmatched: 6. The CDR3 is CASSVGGTGYGYTF. CDR3 DNA sequence: TGTGCCAGCAGTGTCGGCGGGACAGGTTATGGCTACACCTTC.

The V call is TRBV11-1, the J call TRBJ2-7; tentative D call: TRBD1 (6 bases). This CDR3 spans 15 amino acids. V was pared by 3 bases and J by 7 bases, with 19 bases between. The germline CDR1 and CDR2 sequences are SGHAT and FQDESV (reference sequence). The CDR3 protein is CASSLGQGTVREQYF. CDR3 DNA: TGTGCCAGCAGCTTGGGGCAGGGGACCGTAAGGGAGCAGTACTTC.

The chain recombines TRBV3-1 (or the pseudogene TRBV3-2) with TRBJ2-2; 8 bases align to TRBD1. CDR1 is LGHDT and CDR2 is YNNKEL in the germline V gene (reference sequence). This CDR3 comprises 14 residues. The trim removed 10 bases at V and 7 bases at J, leaving 11 bases unmatched. CDR3 protein: CATGDRGSGGELFF. CDR3 DNA: TGTGCCACAGGCGACAGGGGCTCGGGCGGGGAGCTGTTTTTT.

This sequence joins TRBV9 and TRBJ2-3, with D maybe TRBD1 (5 bases). The CDR3 spans 15 residues. Between the trimmed V and J ends, which lost 2 bases and 3 bases, there was a span of 13 bases. From germline, CDR1 is SGDLS and CDR2 YYNGEE. Here the CDR3 reads CASSVLGAETDTQYF. In nucleotides, the CDR3 is TGTGCCAGCAGCGTGCTAGGGGCCGAAACAGATACGCAGTATTTT. Looking up the rest from reference TRBV9 and TRBJ2-3 gives the full variable domain: DSGVTQTPKHLITATGQRVTLRCSPRSGDLSVYWYQQSLDQGLQFLIQYYNGEERAKGNILERFSAQQFPDLHSELNLSSLELGDSALYFCASSVLGAETDTQYFGPGTRLTVL.

The chain links TRBV19 to TRBJ1-4; D may be TRBD1 (5 bases). CDR3 size: 11 residues. V lost 8 bases and J lost 10, with 11 bases in between. Germline V gene lookup returns CDR1 LNHDA and CDR2 SQIVND (reference sequence). CDR3 sequence: CASSPGGKLFF. Written as DNA, the CDR3 is TGTGCCAGTTCCCCGGGGGGAAAACTGTTTTTT.

V gene TRBV19 combines with J gene TRBJ1-1, with unresolved D. The CDR3 runs 12 residues. Trimming left V 3 bases short and J 7 bases short, with 9 bases between. Germline CDR1 reads LNHDA; CDR2 reads SQIVND (reference sequence). CDR3 residues: CASSIGGIEAFF. The DNA of the CDR3 is TGTGCCAGTAGTATTGGAGGGATTGAAGCTTTCTTT.

The rearrangement uses TRBV19 and TRBJ1-6, with 7 bases matching TRBD1. The CDR3 covers 17 residues. Losses at the gene ends were 3 bases for V and 6 bases for J; bases not matched to a gene: 11. Germline CDR1 LNHDA, CDR2 SQIVND (reference sequence). The CDR3 nucleotides are TGTGCCAGTAGTATTGGACAGGCGGCCTCTGGTAATTCACCCCTCCACTTT. This codes for CASSIGQAASGNSPLHF.

This clone was seen only once. The CDR3 loop reads CASSLDGRMNTEAFF. Here the CDR3 DNA reads TGCGCCAGCAGCTTGGATGGTAGAATGAACACTGAAGCTTTCTTT. The gene calls are TRBV5-1 and TRBJ1-1; D not resolved. This CDR3 is 15 amino acids long. Trimming removed 0 bases from V and 0 bases from J, with 9 bases in between. CDR1 and CDR2 (germline): SGHRS, YFSETQ.

This chain uses TRBV3-1 (or the pseudogene TRBV3-2) with TRBJ2-2; possibly TRBD2 for D (7 bases). The germline V and J ends were trimmed by 0 bases and 3 bases, with 14 bases remaining between them. The CDR3 contains 17 residues. Per germline, CDR1 LGHDT and CDR2 YNNKEL (reference sequence). In DNA, the CDR3 is TGTGCCAGCAGCCAAGACGGCGGGGAGGGGGACACCGGGGAGCTGTTTTTT. It translates to CASSQDGGEGDTGELFF.

The chain is built from TRBV20-1 and TRBJ2-7; no definite D call. Germline CDR1 is DFQATT and CDR2 is SNEGSKA (reference sequence). The CDR3 spans 11 residues. V gave up 3 bases and J gave up 7 bases, with 10 bases separating them. The CDR3 here is CSASIRKEQYF. The CDR3 nucleotides read TGCAGTGCTAGTATCAGGAAAGAGCAGTACTTC.

The V and J genes are TRBV28 and TRBJ2-2, with TRBD1 matching 7 bases. CDR3 length: 15 amino acids. Germline-derived CDR1 and CDR2 are MDHEN and SYDVKM. The J segment lost 1 base and the V segment lost 5 bases, leaving 4 bases of the junction unmatched. Here the CDR3 DNA reads TGTGCCAGCAGTCCAAGGACAGGGAACACCGGGGAGCTGTTTTTT. The encoded protein is CASSPRTGNTGELFF. The complete variable domain, with remaining parts taken from reference TRBV28 and TRBJ2-2, reads DVKVTQSSRYLVKRTGEKVFLECVQDMDHENMFWYRQDPGLGLRLIYFSYDVKMKEKGDIPEGYSVSREKKERFSLILESASTNQTSMYLCASSPRTGNTGELFFGEGSRLTVL.

The gene calls are TRBV6-2 or TRBV6-3 and TRBJ2-7, with D maybe TRBD2 (5 bases). Per the germline V gene, CDR1 is MNHEY and CDR2 is SVGEGT. The CDR3 contains 12 residues. The V and J ends lost 4 bases and 4 bases respectively, with 8 bases between them. The CDR3 nucleotides read TGTGCCAGCAGTTCGACGGGATACGAGCAGTACTTC. The encoded protein is CASSSTGYEQYF.

The gene calls are TRBV5-4 and TRBJ2-5; 7 bases align to TRBD2. CDR1 and CDR2 from the germline V gene are SGHNT and YYREEE (reference sequence). The CDR3 sequence is 14 residues long. V lost 3 bases, J lost 2 bases, and 4 bases stayed unmatched. The CDR3 sequence is CASSWAGEQETQYF. CDR3 DNA sequence: TGTGCCAGCAGCTGGGCGGGGGAGCAAGAGACCCAGTACTTC.

Worth noting for this clone: The sample holds other DNA sequences that translate to the same CDR3. The J gene is TRBJ2-3, the V gene TRBV5-1; 7 nucleotides align to TRBD2. Germline-derived CDR1 and CDR2 are SGHRS and YFSETQ. The V segment lost 0 bases and the J segment 0 bases; nucleotides outside the gene matches: 4. This CDR3 has 16 residues. CDR3 residues: CASSLGLAESTDTQYF. CDR3 nucleotide sequence: TGCGCCAGCAGCTTGGGTCTAGCGGAGAGCACAGATACGCAGTATTTT.

Note on this clone: The sample has other DNA sequences that encode this CDR3 too. This chain uses TRBV12-3 or TRBV12-4 with TRBJ1-5; D is possibly TRBD1 (5 bases). Trimming shortened V by 3 bases and J by 7 bases, and 10 bases separated the two germline ends. The CDR3 runs 13 residues. The CDR3 nucleotides read TGTGCCAGCAGTTTCGGGGGAGGGCAGCCCCAGCATTTT. Protein sequence: CASSFGGGQPQHF.

The chain is built from TRBV6-5 and TRBJ2-7; 8 positions agree with TRBD1. This CDR3 is 14 amino acids long. After removal of 6 bases from V and 6 bases from J, the junction contained 10 bases not matched to a gene. CDR1 and CDR2 (germline): MNHEY, SVGAGI. CDR3 nucleotide sequence: TGTGCCAGCAGCGTCCAGGGGGCAGGGGTCGAGCAGTACTTC. It yields the protein CASSVQGAGVEQYF.

The chain has TRBV19 and TRBJ1-3, with TRBD1 as a possible D gene (5 bases). CDR3 length equals 17 residues. V was pared by 6 bases and J by 0 bases, with 18 bases between. Germline lookup yields CDR1 LNHDA and CDR2 SQIVND (reference sequence). Here the CDR3 reads CASSLGRGTLSGNTIYF. The CDR3 region has the DNA TGTGCCAGTAGCCTTGGTCGGGGGACCCTCTCTGGAAACACCATATATTTT.

The rearrangement joins TRBV4-1 to TRBJ1-1, with TRBD1 as a possible D gene (6 bases). Germline V gene data show CDR1 as MGHRA and CDR2 as YSYEKL. V lost 7 bases and J 5 bases, leaving 14 bases between the germline ends. This CDR3 comprises 13 residues. CDR3 residues: CASNPGGRTEAFF. DNA of the CDR3: TGCGCCAGCAATCCCGGGGGGCGAACTGAAGCTTTCTTT.

The J gene is TRBJ1-4, the V gene TRBV7-9; TRBD1 might be the D (5 bases). Germline V CDR1 and CDR2: SEHNR, FQNEAQ (reference sequence). Trimming stripped 1 base from V and 6 bases from J, with 9 bases between. This CDR3 is built from 14 residues. For the CDR3, the DNA is TGTGCCAGCAGCTTAGGGGGCAGTGATGAAAAACTGTTTTTT. Its translation: CASSLGGSDEKLFF.

The genes are TRBV5-4 and TRBJ2-7, with D perhaps TRBD1 (6 bases). The length of the CDR3 is 13 residues. With 0 bases removed from V and 2 bases from J, the gap between germline ends came to 6 bases. Germline lookup yields CDR1 SGHNT and CDR2 YYREEE (reference sequence). The CDR3, as DNA: TGTGCCAGCAGCTTGGACAGGGCCTACGAGCAGTACTTC. It yields the protein CASSLDRAYEQYF.

This clone was seen a handful of times. This chain joins TRBV18 and TRBJ1-6; 8 positions agree with TRBD1. The CDR3 consists of 16 residues. V was clipped by 0 bases and J by 7 bases; unmatched bases: 5. In germline, CDR1 is KGHSH, CDR2 LQKENI. CDR3 loop: CASSPPGTGPNSPLHF. The CDR3, as DNA: TGTGCCAGCTCACCACCCGGGACAGGCCCCAATTCACCCCTCCACTTT. Supplemented by reference TRBV18 and TRBJ1-6, the full variable domain reads NAGVMQNPRHLVRRRGQEARLRCSPMKGHSHVYWYRQLPEEGLKFMVYLQKENIIDESGMPKERFSAEFPKEGPSILRIQQVVRGDSAAYFCASSPPGTGPNSPLHFGNGTRLTVT.

This clone showed up just a few times. The rearrangement links TRBV9 to TRBJ1-2; the D gene is possibly TRBD1 (6 bases). Trimming cost V 0 bases and J 4 bases, with 10 bases left between them. The CDR3 sequence is 14 residues long. From germline, CDR1 is SGDLS and CDR2 YYNGEE. The CDR3 reads CASSVAAGVYGYTF. The CDR3, as DNA: TGTGCCAGCAGCGTAGCCGCAGGGGTCTATGGCTACACCTTC.

This chain links TRBV9 with TRBJ1-1, with 8 bases matching TRBD1. The CDR3 runs to 13 residues. Trimming removed 2 bases from V and 6 bases from J; junction bases left unmatched: 3. Germline lookup yields CDR1 SGDLS and CDR2 YYNGEE. CDR3 amino acids: CASSVTGGPEAFF. CDR3 nucleotide sequence: TGTGCCAGCAGCGTCACAGGGGGGCCTGAAGCTTTCTTT. The full variable domain, rest sourced from reference TRBV9 and TRBJ1-1, is DSGVTQTPKHLITATGQRVTLRCSPRSGDLSVYWYQQSLDQGLQFLIQYYNGEERAKGNILERFSAQQFPDLHSELNLSSLELGDSALYFCASSVTGGPEAFFGQGTRLTVV.

The gene calls are TRBV19 and TRBJ2-5, with TRBD2 matching 8 bases. Per the germline V gene, CDR1 is LNHDA and CDR2 is SQIVND (reference sequence). Unmatched junction bases numbered 17, after V lost 10 bases and J lost 7 bases. The CDR3 runs 15 residues. The CDR3 nucleotides read TGTGCCACTCAGAGACGGGGTAGCGGGGAACGGACCCAGTACTTC. It translates to CATQRRGSGERTQYF.

This clone was detected only once. CDR3 DNA: TGTGCCAGCAGTGAACTAGGGACAGACCATGAAGCTTTCTTT. Encoded protein: CASSELGTDHEAFF. The chain uses TRBV6-1 and TRBJ1-1, with 7 positions matching TRBD1. Germline V gives CDR1 MNHNS, CDR2 SASEGT. CDR3 length equals 14 residues. The V gene end was trimmed by 2 bases and the J gene end by 7 bases; junction bases not matched to a gene: 7.

The rearrangement links TRBV12-3 or TRBV12-4 to TRBJ2-5; D possibly corresponds to TRBD2 (5 bases). V was pared by 5 bases and J by 3 bases, with 10 bases between. This CDR3 comprises 13 residues. CDR3: CASSPTRKETQYF. The DNA for the CDR3 is TGTGCCAGCAGTCCAACTAGAAAAGAGACCCAGTACTTC.